The rows below give T cell receptor beta chains drawn from one sample of a study of T cells in Graves' hyperthyroidism and ophthalmopathy. TCRdb reanalysed the multiplex PCR reads using MiXCR and keeps one entry per CDR3 protein. The sample holds nearly 600,000 distinct CDR3 sequences; approximately 15% are singletons and the top ten take roughly 6.2%. Source material: blood. These receptor sequences come from a woman in her thirties with Graves' hyperthyroidism that later progressed to Graves' ophthalmopathy. Each CDR3 is given with its conserved first and last residue. Fields, in order: clone size, D gene, V gene, CDR3 length, CDR3 protein. A D gene is named only where the DNA matches it firmly. Expanded clones are given a class, and other clones once, few, many or no size at all.

many,TRBD2,TRBV11-2,15,CAETGTSVNTGELFF
many,.,TRBV3-1,13,CASSHDGGNEQFF
many,TRBD1,TRBV12-3/TRBV12-4,15,CASRGQSPANTEAFF
many,.,TRBV12-5,16,CASGKMNGQFNQPQHF
many,.,TRBV29-1,14,CSVEPDKAGNEQFF
.,.,TRBV19,15,CASSGYRDGAYEQYF
few,TRBD2,TRBV4-1,16,CASSRAPSGTYNEQFF
many,TRBD1,TRBV24-1,19,CATSDYDRGRSSGANVLTF
few,.,TRBV24-1,16,CATSDRTANPYNEQFF
many,.,TRBV4-3,13,CASSQDVGGGYTF
.,TRBD2,TRBV19,14,CATSTSGSWVTQYF
many,TRBD1,TRBV3-1,14,CASSAGQGSYEQYF
many,.,TRBV11-2,14,CASTHVDRNTEAFF
many,TRBD2,TRBV30,15,CAWTRGTSGSNEQFF
.,.,TRBV5-1,13,CASSLDKVYGYTF
.,TRBD2,TRBV7-2,15,CASSHGTSGSYEQYF
.,.,TRBV5-6,19,CASSFYQGMAPGILGEQYF
many,.,TRBV11-2,13,CASKGGMGYEQYF
many,TRBD2,TRBV5-1,17,CASSLAVAGGSQETQYF
many,.,TRBV5-1,11,CASASEDTQYF
many,TRBD1,TRBV19,14,CASSTTGTATEAFF
many,TRBD2,TRBV5-1,16,CASSLGLAGGTGELFF
few,.,TRBV7-3,15,CASSLEPGRGEKLFF
few,TRBD1,TRBV30,14,CAWSAPGQNYGYTF
many,TRBD2,TRBV28,15,CASSLQGGIQETQYF
.,TRBD1,TRBV29-1,15,CSVVSGTGANYGYTF
many,TRBD2,TRBV27,14,CASSFGGGKAEQYF
.,TRBD2,TRBV6-2/TRBV6-3,15,CASSYAGTSVLEQFF
many,.,TRBV12-5,12,CASGLGDKTQHF
.,TRBD2,TRBV4-2,16,CASSRGTSGDYNEQFF
many,TRBD2,TRBV24-1,19,CATSDLPSGRSDPYNEQFF
.,TRBD2,TRBV5-1,16,CASSPPGRMGYNEQFF
many,TRBD1,TRBV7-2,15,CASSSRLGQNYGYTF
.,.,TRBV4-3,14,CASSRNQGSGELFF
many,TRBD1,TRBV20-1,13,CSARDRVDNEQFF
many,TRBD2,TRBV12-3/TRBV12-4,16,CASSLASGILYNEQFF
many,.,TRBV6-5,15,CASSYSTAYGSEQYF
.,TRBD2,TRBV12-3/TRBV12-4,16,CASSPSSGGNAGELFF
.,TRBD2,TRBV11-3,16,CASSQRLAEYTDTQYF
many,.,TRBV3-1,16,CASSPIPGDNLYEQYF
many,.,TRBV30,12,CAWSGSAYEAFF
many,.,TRBV28,16,CASSSRSRWNTGELFF
.,.,TRBV12-3/TRBV12-4,15,CASSSQGFTNEKLFF
many,TRBD2,TRBV11-2,15,CASSLSSGGRETQYF
.,.,TRBV6-1,12,CASRRGSNEQFF
.,TRBD2,TRBV6-1,16,CASSWPGLAGGDTQYF
many,.,TRBV6-1,15,CASSTDGTTNEKLFF
many,TRBD1,TRBV6-1,16,CAIERRDRTKSYEQYF
.,.,TRBV6-2/TRBV6-3,13,CASLDFSYNEQFF
.,TRBD1,TRBV19,14,CASKYTGVGETQYF
few,TRBD1,TRBV9,22,CASIERRSQFRYRGAVRCEQYF
many,TRBD2,TRBV19,15,CASSMGEREGDEQYF
many,.,TRBV19,14,CASIRQPGGYGYTF
many,.,TRBV28,14,CASRGVTNNEKLFF